This T cell receptor (beta chain) emerged from a study of persistence of HIV-infected CD4 T cells. This was the immunoSEQ version 4 assay in survey mode. The method was immunoSEQ multiplex PCR; TCRdb's version includes in-frame clones alone and lacks a portion of them. Among roughly 30,000 clones listed, roughly 75% were seen once. The CDR3 loop spans 14 amino acids. Germline CDR1 reads SGHNT; CDR2 reads YYREEE (reference sequence). Trimming removed 3 bases from V and 0 bases from J, with 10 bases in between. Concerning this clone: Its target is not known.

Study-wide results and caveats: Rare CMV-responding cells carrying HIV-1 proviruses were not analyzed separately for TCR.

Lysates of CMV-infected fibroblasts at roughly 10 ug/mL stimulated these cells. Sorted nonresponding memory CD4+ T cells were CD40L-negative, CD69-negative, CD45RO-high. Donors had CD4+ T cell counts above 400 cells/uL and were CMV-seropositive. The source is an adult woman with HIV who was CMV-seropositive. The chain couples TRBV5-4 to TRBJ2-7; D remains ambiguous. Sequences were derived from CD4+ T cells sorted from PBMCs after 18-hour stimulation, sampled from a patient who received antiretroviral therapy. In DNA, the CDR3 is TGTGCCAGCAGCTCAGGTATTACCTCCTACGAGCAGTACTTC. Translation: CASSSGITSYEQYF. Filled out from reference TRBV5-4 and TRBJ2-7, the complete variable domain reads ETGVTQSPTHLIKTRGQQVTLRCSSQSGHNTVSWYQQALGQGPQFIFQYYREEENGRGNFPPRFSGLQFPNYSSELNVNALELDDSALYLCASSSGITSYEQYFGPGTRLTVT.